This TCR beta chain was retrieved from a study of CD8+ T cells in alopecia areata. Study conclusions and caveats: Higher clonality than in normal scalp was seen in lesional scalp, especially alopecia totalis/universalis.

Trimming took 1 base from V and 4 from J, leaving 5 bases between them. This CDR3 region has 13 residues. Germline V gene lookup returns CDR1 MGHDK and CDR2 SYGVNS. Treatment here: oral pan-JAK inhibitor, 5-10 mg twice daily. Of note for this clone: Its cognate antigen is unknown.

Isolated RNA was reverse transcribed into cDNA used as the sequencing template. The assay was immunoSEQ multiplex PCR, and TCRdb's table has in-frame clones only and misses some. The sample consists of about 120,000 clones, about 50% of them appearing once. The rearrangement uses TRBV25-1 and TRBJ2-1; D gene unclear. The source of this sequence is a human donor with alopecia areata. The specimen comprised CD4+ T cells sorted from blood, sampled at week 4, from a patient treated with tofacitinib. The chain's CDR3 is CASSEFGYNEQFF. In nucleotides, the CDR3 is TGTGCCAGCAGTGAATTCGGATACAATGAGCAGTTCTTC.